The 27 T cell receptor beta chains listed next were all sequenced from one sample in a study of blood T cell repertoires in COVID-19. The data were produced by immunoSEQ multiplex PCR, yet TCRdb's version contains in-frame clones alone and is incomplete. The sample comprises around 80,000 clones, around three quarters of which are singletons, and 4.5% to 6% rests with the top ten. Sequenced input: peripheral blood. Receptors were obtained from a man aged 45-60 years with active or convalescent COVID-19.

V gene TRBV5-4 combines with J gene TRBJ2-3; D is ambiguous. V was cut by 0 bases and J by 5 bases, with 7 bases left in between. Germline V lookup: CDR1 SGHNT, CDR2 YYREEE (reference sequence). The CDR3 loop spans 13 amino acids. The CDR3 reads CASSLASVDTQYF. CDR3 DNA sequence: TGTGCCAGCAGCTTGGCTTCCGTAGATACGCAGTATTTT.

The chain joins TRBV7-2 to TRBJ2-5; possibly TRBD2 for D (5 bases). The CDR3 loop spans 13 amino acids. Germline V CDR1 and CDR2: SGHTA, FQGNSA. Deletions cut 5 bases from V and 7 bases from J, with 14 bases between. The CDR3 DNA reads TGTGCCAGCAGCCCCGTTCGGAGCGGGACCCAGTACTTC. This encodes CASSPVRSGTQYF.

V is TRBV5-6 and J is TRBJ2-3; 9 nucleotides line up with TRBD1. V was clipped by 5 bases and J by 2 bases; unmatched bases: 6. The CDR3 contains 15 residues. CDR1 is SGHDT, CDR2 YYEEEE, per germline. The CDR3 coding sequence is TGTGCCAGCAGTTCAACAGGGGGCAACACAGATACGCAGTATTTT. Protein sequence: CASSSTGGNTDTQYF.

The CDR3, as DNA: TGCGCCAGCAGCCAAGATACGGACAGGAGGCAGTATTTT. Translation gives CASSQDTDRRQYF. V gene TRBV4-3 combines with J gene TRBJ2-3, with 7 bases identical to TRBD1. There are 13 residues in the CDR3. Germline assignment: CDR1 LGHNA and CDR2 YSLEER. Trimming at V came to 0 bases and at J to 11 bases, leaving 5 bases not matched to a gene.

As DNA, the CDR3 is TGTGCCAGCAGCCCCGAGACAGGGCCAGATACGCAGTATTTT. It yields the protein CASSPETGPDTQYF. The chain couples TRBV4-2 to TRBJ2-3, with 7 positions matching TRBD1. The J segment lost 4 bases and the V segment lost 4 bases, leaving 5 bases of the junction unmatched. This CDR3 contains 14 residues. The germline gives CDR1 LGHNA, CDR2 YNFKEQ.

The V gene is TRBV6-5, the J gene TRBJ1-4, with a tentative D call TRBD1 (5 bases). The germline V gene has CDR1 MNHEY and CDR2 SVGAGI. The CDR3 consists of 15 residues. Trimming pared 0 bases from V and 6 bases from J, leaving 11 bases between. The CDR3 protein is CASSYSGTGDEKLFF. CDR3 sequence (DNA): TGTGCCAGCAGTTACTCAGGGACGGGGGATGAAAAACTGTTTTTT.

The chain uses TRBV5-6 and TRBJ1-1, with 9 bases that match TRBD1. Germline CDR1 is SGHDT and CDR2 is YYEEEE. With V trimmed by 3 bases and J by 8 bases, 11 bases remained unmatched. This CDR3 contains 15 residues. DNA for the CDR3: TGTGCCAGCAGCTCTAACTACAGGGGGCGTCGGGAAGCTTTCTTT. Its protein is CASSSNYRGRREAFF.

This clone was observed a handful of times. J is TRBJ1-4 and V is TRBV30; TRBD1 is a possible D gene (6 bases). The germline V and J ends were trimmed by 1 base and 0 bases, with 15 bases remaining between them. CDR3 length: 17 residues. Germline-derived CDR1 and CDR2 are GTSNPN and SVGIG (reference sequence). For the CDR3, the DNA is TGTGCCTGGAGTGCCGACAGGACCCGAACAACTAATGAAAAACTGTTTTTT. Protein sequence: CAWSADRTRTTNEKLFF. The full variable domain, completed using reference TRBV30 and TRBJ1-4, is SQTIHQWPATLVQPVGSPLSLECTVEGTSNPNLYWYRQAAGRGLQLLFYSVGIGQISSEVPQNLSASRPQDRQFILSSKKLLLSDSGFYLCAWSADRTRTTNEKLFFGSGTQLSVL.

This CDR3 reads CASSSFGGADTEAFF. In DNA, the CDR3 is TGTGCCAGCAGTTCGTTCGGGGGGGCGGACACTGAAGCTTTCTTT. This sequence joins TRBV6-2 or TRBV6-3 and TRBJ1-1; the D gene is possibly TRBD1 (6 bases). V was shortened by 4 bases and J by 3 bases, with 15 bases between the two germline ends. Germline CDR1 reads MNHEY; CDR2 reads SVGEGT. CDR3 length: 15 amino acids.

The V gene is TRBV5-1, the J gene TRBJ2-3; 8 bases fit TRBD2. With 4 bases clipped from V and 4 bases from J, the junction kept 8 bases outside the gene matches. CDR1 is SGHRS and CDR2 is YFSETQ in the germline V gene. This CDR3 is built from 15 residues. The CDR3 nucleotides read TGCGCCAGCAGCCCCGGGAGCGGGGGCCCAGATACGCAGTATTTT. As protein: CASSPGSGGPDTQYF.

This chain connects TRBV19 to TRBJ1-1; unclear D gene. CDR3 length: 13 amino acids. The germline V gene encodes CDR1 LNHDA and CDR2 SQIVND (reference sequence). V gave up 7 bases and J gave up 4 bases, with 13 bases separating them. This CDR3 is CASIAPLATEAFF. The CDR3 bases are TGTGCCAGTATCGCCCCCTTGGCCACTGAAGCTTTCTTT.

The chain carries TRBV18 and TRBJ1-4; no clear D. The CDR3 contains 13 residues. Germline loops: CDR1 KGHSH, CDR2 LQKENI. V was clipped by 3 bases and J by 8 bases, with 10 bases between them. The CDR3 DNA follows: TGTGCCAGCTCACCCTTGACGGGGGAAAAACTGTTTTTT. Translation: CASSPLTGEKLFF.

The V gene is TRBV30, the J gene TRBJ2-3; D is unresolved. Germline V gene lookup returns CDR1 GTSNPN and CDR2 SVGIG (reference sequence). V was trimmed by 0 bases and J by 7 bases, leaving 8 bases between them. The CDR3 is made up of 12 amino acids. The CDR3 is CAWSVRRNTQYF. Written as DNA, the CDR3 is TGTGCCTGGAGTGTACGGCGGAATACGCAGTATTTT.

This clone has a handful of counts. V gene TRBV10-1 combines with J gene TRBJ1-5; D gene ambiguous. The CDR3 runs 14 residues. From germline, CDR1 is WNHNN and CDR2 SYGVQD (reference sequence). The V end lost 6 bases, the J end lost 0 bases, and 9 bases lay between the germline ends. The CDR3 spells CASRPSNSNQPQHF. DNA for the CDR3: TGCGCCAGCAGGCCGAGCAATAGCAATCAGCCCCAGCATTTT.

This sequence joins TRBV6-5 and TRBJ2-3; a possible D gene is TRBD1 (6 bases). V was cut by 5 bases and J by 4 bases, with 16 bases left in between. CDR3 length: 15 amino acids. CDR1 is MNHEY, CDR2 SVGAGI, per germline. CDR3 sequence reads: CASSPDRNNPDTQYF. In DNA form, the CDR3 reads TGTGCCAGCAGTCCGGACAGAAACAACCCAGATACGCAGTATTTT.

V is TRBV10-3 and J is TRBJ1-1; possibly TRBD1 for D (5 bases). Per germline, CDR1 ENHRY and CDR2 SYGVKD. The CDR3 is made up of 14 amino acids. The V gene lost 4 bases and the J gene lost 4 bases, with 13 bases spanning the gap. CDR3 sequence (DNA): TGTGCCATCAGTGCTTCGGGGGGAGGCACTGAAGCTTTCTTT. Translation: CAISASGGGTEAFF.

The chain links TRBV18 to TRBJ2-1; TRBD1 might be the D (5 bases). The germline V gene has CDR1 KGHSH and CDR2 LQKENI. The CDR3 spans 15 residues. The V and J ends lost 3 bases and 3 bases respectively, with 12 bases between them. CDR3 residues: CASSPPGRDYNEQFF. DNA for the CDR3: TGTGCCAGCTCACCCCCGGGCAGGGACTACAATGAGCAGTTCTTC.

The genes are TRBV5-1 and TRBJ2-7, with TRBD2 matching 8 bases. Germline CDR1 and CDR2: SGHRS and YFSETQ. This CDR3 is built from 16 residues. J was trimmed by 4 bases and V by 0 bases; bases with no gene match: 9. CDR3 loop: CASSLAGGGISYEQYF. The CDR3 bases are TGCGCCAGCAGCTTGGCAGGCGGGGGGATCAGTTACGAGCAGTACTTC.

This clone was seen only once. The rearrangement joins TRBV7-6 to TRBJ1-6; D gene ambiguous. This CDR3 is 15 amino acids long. Germline CDR1 and CDR2: SGHVS and FNYEAQ. V lost 1 base, J lost 3 bases, and 7 bases lay in between. The CDR3 DNA follows: TGTGCCAGCAGCTTAGATCAGGTCTATAATTCACCCCTCCACTTT. Residues: CASSLDQVYNSPLHF.

This clone was seen a handful of times. The chain employs TRBV21-1 and TRBJ1-2. TRBV21-1 is labeled a pseudogene. The CDR3 runs to 11 residues. CDR3 in DNA: TGTGCCAGCACCCTTAACTATGGCTACACCTTC. It encodes CASTLNYGYTF.

This clone turned up a few times. This chain links TRBV30 with TRBJ1-5; tentatively, D is TRBD1 (6 bases). The CDR3 is 14 residues long. Per the germline V gene, CDR1 is GTSNPN and CDR2 is SVGIG (reference sequence). V was shortened by 1 base and J by 3 bases, with 10 bases between the two germline ends. The CDR3 DNA reads TGTGCCTGGAGTGACGGACAGTTCAATCAGCCCCAGCATTTT. Translating gives CAWSDGQFNQPQHF.

This chain connects TRBV5-6 to TRBJ2-7; TRBD2 is a possible D gene (6 bases). The CDR3 consists of 15 residues. CDR1 is SGHDT and CDR2 is YYEEEE in the germline V gene. Deletions cut 0 bases from V and 0 bases from J, with 10 bases between. The DNA of the CDR3 is TGTGCCAGCAGCTTGGGGGTCGGGGGCTCCTACGAGCAGTACTTC. It translates to CASSLGVGGSYEQYF.

This clone has only a few counts. This chain uses TRBV16 with TRBJ1-1; tentative D call: TRBD1 (5 bases). With 1 base removed from V and 4 bases from J, the gap between germline ends came to 13 bases. This CDR3 has 15 amino acids. CDR1 and CDR2 (germline): KGHSY, FQNENV. CDR3 bases: TGTGCCAGCAGCCAATTTCCTAGGGGCGGCACTGAAGCTTTCTTT. Translated, it gives CASSQFPRGGTEAFF.

This clone appeared once. V gene TRBV28 combines with J gene TRBJ2-1; D unresolved. This CDR3 is 14 amino acids long. Germline CDR1 MDHEN, CDR2 SYDVKM. The V end lost 2 bases, the J end lost 7 bases, and 12 bases lay between the germline ends. The CDR3 DNA reads TGTGCCAGCAGTTTAGGCAGGTCTGGGAATGAGCAGTTCTTC. This codes for CASSLGRSGNEQFF.

This clone was detected once. V is TRBV7-3 and J is TRBJ2-1; 9 nucleotides match TRBD2. After removal of 0 bases from V and 5 bases from J, the junction contained 5 bases not matched to a gene. This CDR3 region has 16 residues. Germline loops: CDR1 SGHTA, CDR2 FQGTGA. CDR3 in amino acids: CASSLTTPSGDNEQFF. The CDR3 DNA is TGTGCCAGCAGCTTAACGACGCCTAGCGGGGACAATGAGCAGTTCTTC.

The J gene is TRBJ1-4, the V gene TRBV5-4; TRBD1 matches at 7 bases. The CDR3 totals 14 residues. Unmatched junction bases numbered 3, after V lost 4 bases and J lost 3 bases. Germline-derived CDR1 and CDR2 are SGHNT and YYREEE (reference sequence). The CDR3 region is CASSPGTANEKLFF. DNA for the CDR3: TGTGCCAGCAGCCCCGGGACAGCTAATGAAAAACTGTTTTTT.

The chain carries TRBV4-3 and TRBJ2-5, with 7 bases aligning to TRBD2. CDR1 and CDR2 from the germline V gene are LGHNA and YSLEER. Germline trimming cut 4 bases from V and 4 bases from J; bases unmatched to any gene: 3. CDR3 length: 13 residues. The DNA of the CDR3 is TGCGCCAGCAGCCCATTAGCGGGAGAGACCCAGTACTTC. This gives the protein CASSPLAGETQYF.